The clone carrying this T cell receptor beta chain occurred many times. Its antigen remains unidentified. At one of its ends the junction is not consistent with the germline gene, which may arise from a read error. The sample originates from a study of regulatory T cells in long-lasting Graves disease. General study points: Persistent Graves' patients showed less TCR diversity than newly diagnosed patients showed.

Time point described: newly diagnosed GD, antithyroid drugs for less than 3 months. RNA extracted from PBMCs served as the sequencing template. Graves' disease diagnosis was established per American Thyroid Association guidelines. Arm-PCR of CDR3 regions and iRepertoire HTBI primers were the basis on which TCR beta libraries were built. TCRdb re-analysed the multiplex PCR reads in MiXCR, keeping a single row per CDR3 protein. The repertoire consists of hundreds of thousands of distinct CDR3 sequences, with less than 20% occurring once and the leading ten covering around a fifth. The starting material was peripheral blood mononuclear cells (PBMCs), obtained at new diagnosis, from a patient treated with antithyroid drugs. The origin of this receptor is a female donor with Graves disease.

The CDR3 protein is CASSLGWDQPQHF. The DNA of the CDR3 is TGTGCCAGCAGCTTAGGGTGGGATCAGCCCCAGCATTTT. This chain links TRBV5-1 with TRBJ1-5; D uncertain. The CDR3 sequence is 13 residues long. The germline V gene has CDR1 SGHRS and CDR2 YFSETQ.